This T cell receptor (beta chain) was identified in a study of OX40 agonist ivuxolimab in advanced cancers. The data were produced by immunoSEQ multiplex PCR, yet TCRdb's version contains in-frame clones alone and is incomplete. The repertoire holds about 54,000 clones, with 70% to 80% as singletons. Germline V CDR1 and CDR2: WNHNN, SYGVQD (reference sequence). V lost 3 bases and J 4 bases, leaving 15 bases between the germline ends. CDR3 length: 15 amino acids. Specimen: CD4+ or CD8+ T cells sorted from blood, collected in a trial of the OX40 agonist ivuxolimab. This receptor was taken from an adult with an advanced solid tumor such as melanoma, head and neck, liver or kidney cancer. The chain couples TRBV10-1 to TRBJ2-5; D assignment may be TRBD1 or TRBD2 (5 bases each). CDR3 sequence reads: CASSDRGGASETQYF. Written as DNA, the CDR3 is TGCGCCAGCAGTGACCGGGGCGGAGCCTCAGAGACCCAGTACTTC.